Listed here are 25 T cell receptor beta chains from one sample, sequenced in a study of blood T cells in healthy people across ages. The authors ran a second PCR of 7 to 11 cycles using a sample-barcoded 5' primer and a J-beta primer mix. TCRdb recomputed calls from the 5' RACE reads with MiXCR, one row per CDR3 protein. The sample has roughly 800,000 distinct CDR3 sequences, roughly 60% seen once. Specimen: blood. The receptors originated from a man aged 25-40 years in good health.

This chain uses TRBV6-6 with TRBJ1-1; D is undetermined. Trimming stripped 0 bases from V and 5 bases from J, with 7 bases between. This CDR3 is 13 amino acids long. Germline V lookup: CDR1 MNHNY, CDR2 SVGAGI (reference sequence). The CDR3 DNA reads TGTGCCAGCAGTTACTCGATGGGGACTGAAGCTTTCTTT. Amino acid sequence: CASSYSMGTEAFF.

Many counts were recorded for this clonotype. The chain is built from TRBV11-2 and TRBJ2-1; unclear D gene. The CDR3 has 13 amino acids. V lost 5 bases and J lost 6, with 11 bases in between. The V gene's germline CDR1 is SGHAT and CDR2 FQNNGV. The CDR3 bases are TGTGCCAGCAGCCCCACCCTCGGCAATGAGCAGTTCTTC. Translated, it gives CASSPTLGNEQFF.

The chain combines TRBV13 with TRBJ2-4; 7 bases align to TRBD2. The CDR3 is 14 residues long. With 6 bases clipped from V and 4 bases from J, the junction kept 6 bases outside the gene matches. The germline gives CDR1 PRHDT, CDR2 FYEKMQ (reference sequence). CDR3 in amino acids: CASSMGGTKNIQYF. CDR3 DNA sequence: TGTGCCAGCAGTATGGGAGGGACGAAAAACATTCAGTACTTC. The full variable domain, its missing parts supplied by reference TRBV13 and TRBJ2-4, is AAGVIQSPRHLIKEKRETATLKCYPIPRHDTVYWYQQGPGQDPQFLISFYEKMQSDKGSIPDRFSAQQFSDYHSELNMSSLELGDSALYFCASSMGGTKNIQYFGAGTRLSVL.

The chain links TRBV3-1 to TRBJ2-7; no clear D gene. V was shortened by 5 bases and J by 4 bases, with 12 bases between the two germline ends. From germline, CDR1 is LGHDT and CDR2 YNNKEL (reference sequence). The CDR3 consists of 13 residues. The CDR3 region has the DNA TGTGCCAGCAGCTACTCAGCGACTTACGAGCAGTACTTC. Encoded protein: CASSYSATYEQYF.

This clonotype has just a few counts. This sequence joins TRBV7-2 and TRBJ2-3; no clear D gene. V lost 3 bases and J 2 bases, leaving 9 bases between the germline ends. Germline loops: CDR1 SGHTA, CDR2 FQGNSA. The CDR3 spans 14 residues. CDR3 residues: CASSFRAPTDTQYF. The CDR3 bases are TGTGCCAGCAGCTTCCGGGCCCCCACAGATACGCAGTATTTT.

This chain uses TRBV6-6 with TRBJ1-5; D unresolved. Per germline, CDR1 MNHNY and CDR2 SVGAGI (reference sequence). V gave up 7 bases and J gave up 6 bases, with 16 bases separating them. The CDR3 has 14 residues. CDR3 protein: CASNKPGEGQPQHF. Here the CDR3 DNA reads TGTGCCAGCAATAAACCTGGGGAGGGTCAGCCCCAGCATTTT.

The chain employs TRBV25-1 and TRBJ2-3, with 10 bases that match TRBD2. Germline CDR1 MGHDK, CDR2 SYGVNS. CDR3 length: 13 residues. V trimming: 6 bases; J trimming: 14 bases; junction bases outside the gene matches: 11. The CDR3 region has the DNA TGTGCCAGCAGCCCTCCCGGGACTAGCGAGTTGTATTTT. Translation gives CASSPPGTSELYF.

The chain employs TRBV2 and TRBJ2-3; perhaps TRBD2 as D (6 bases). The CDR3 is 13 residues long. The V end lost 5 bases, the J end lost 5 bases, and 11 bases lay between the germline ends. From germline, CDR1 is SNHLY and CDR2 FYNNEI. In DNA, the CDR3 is TGTGCCAGCAGTACTAGCAACGGAGATACGCAGTATTTT. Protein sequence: CASSTSNGDTQYF.

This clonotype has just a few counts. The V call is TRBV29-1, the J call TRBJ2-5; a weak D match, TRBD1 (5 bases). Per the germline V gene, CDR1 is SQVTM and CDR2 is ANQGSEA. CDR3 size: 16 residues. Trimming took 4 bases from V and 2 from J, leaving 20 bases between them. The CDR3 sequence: CSVVAGKKATQETQYF. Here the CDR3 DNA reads TGCAGCGTTGTGGCAGGGAAGAAGGCGACGCAAGAGACCCAGTACTTC.

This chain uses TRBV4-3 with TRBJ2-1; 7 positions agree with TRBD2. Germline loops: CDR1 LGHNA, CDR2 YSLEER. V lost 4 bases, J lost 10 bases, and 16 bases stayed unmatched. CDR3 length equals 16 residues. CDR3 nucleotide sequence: TGCGCCAGCAGCCCGGCAGTGGGAGGGCCTCGTTGGGAGCAGTTCTTC. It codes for CASSPAVGGPRWEQFF.

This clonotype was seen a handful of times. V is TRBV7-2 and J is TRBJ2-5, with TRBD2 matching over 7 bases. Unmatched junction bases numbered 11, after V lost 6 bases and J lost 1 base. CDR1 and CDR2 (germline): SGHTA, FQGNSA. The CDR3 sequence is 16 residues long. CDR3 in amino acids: CASSSDGSGAQETQYF. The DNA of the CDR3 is TGTGCCAGCAGTTCGGACGGGAGCGGGGCCCAAGAGACCCAGTACTTC.

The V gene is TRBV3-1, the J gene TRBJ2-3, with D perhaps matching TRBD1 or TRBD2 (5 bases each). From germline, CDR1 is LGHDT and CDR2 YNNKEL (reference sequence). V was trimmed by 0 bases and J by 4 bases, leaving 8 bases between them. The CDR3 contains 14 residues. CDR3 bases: TGTGCCAGCAGCCAAGATGGGGGTTCAGATACGCAGTATTTT. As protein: CASSQDGGSDTQYF.

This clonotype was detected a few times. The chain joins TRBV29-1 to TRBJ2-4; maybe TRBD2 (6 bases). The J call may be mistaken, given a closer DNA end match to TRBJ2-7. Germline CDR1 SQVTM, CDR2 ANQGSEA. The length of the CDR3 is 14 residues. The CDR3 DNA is TGCAGCGTTCGGGACTTCAGAAATAGCTACGAGCAGTACTTC. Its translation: CSVRDFRNSYEQYF.

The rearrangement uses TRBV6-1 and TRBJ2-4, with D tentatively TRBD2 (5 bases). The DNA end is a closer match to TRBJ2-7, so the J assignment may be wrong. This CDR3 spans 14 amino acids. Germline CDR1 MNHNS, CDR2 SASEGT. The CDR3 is CASSEQVLVYEQYF. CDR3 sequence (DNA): TGTGCCAGCAGTGAGCAGGTACTAGTCTACGAGCAGTACTTC.

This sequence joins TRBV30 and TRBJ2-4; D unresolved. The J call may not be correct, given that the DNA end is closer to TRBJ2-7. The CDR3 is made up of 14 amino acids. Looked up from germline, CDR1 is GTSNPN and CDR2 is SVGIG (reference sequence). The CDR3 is CAWSYLKGSAEQYF. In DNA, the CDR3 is TGTGCCTGGAGTTACTTAAAGGGTTCAGCCGAGCAGTACTTC.

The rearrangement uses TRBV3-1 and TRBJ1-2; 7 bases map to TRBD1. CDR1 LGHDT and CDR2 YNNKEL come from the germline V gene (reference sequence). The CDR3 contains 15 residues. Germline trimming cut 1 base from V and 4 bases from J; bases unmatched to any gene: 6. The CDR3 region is CASSQGGQPFYGYTF. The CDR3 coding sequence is TGTGCCAGCAGCCAAGGGGGACAGCCCTTCTATGGCTACACCTTC.

The CDR3 loop is CSARDTGRNYGYTF. The CDR3 bases are TGCAGTGCTAGAGACACCGGAAGGAACTATGGCTACACCTTC. The V and J genes are TRBV20-1 and TRBJ1-2; no clear D. CDR3 size: 14 residues. CDR1 is DFQATT and CDR2 is SNEGSKA in the germline V gene (reference sequence). V shed 0 bases and J shed 2 bases, with 10 bases lying between them.

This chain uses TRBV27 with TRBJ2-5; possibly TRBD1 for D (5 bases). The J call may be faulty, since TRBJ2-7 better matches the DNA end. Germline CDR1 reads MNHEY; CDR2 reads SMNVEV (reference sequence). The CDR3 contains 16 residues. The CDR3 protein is CASSLTYFGQGSEQYF. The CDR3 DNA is TGTGCCAGCAGTTTAACGTATTTTGGGCAGGGCTCCGAGCAGTACTTC.

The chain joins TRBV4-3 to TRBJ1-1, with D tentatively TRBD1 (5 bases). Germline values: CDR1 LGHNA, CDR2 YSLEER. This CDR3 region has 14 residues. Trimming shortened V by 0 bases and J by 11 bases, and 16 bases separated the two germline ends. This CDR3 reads CASSQDAAGKEAFF. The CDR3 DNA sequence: TGCGCCAGCAGCCAAGACGCGGCAGGGAAGGAGGCTTTCTTT.

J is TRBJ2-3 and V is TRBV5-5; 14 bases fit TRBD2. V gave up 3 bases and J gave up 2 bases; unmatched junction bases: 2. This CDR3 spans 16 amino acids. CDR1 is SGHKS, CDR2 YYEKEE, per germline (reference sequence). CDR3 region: CASSSGLAGVTDTQYF. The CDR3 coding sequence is TGTGCCAGCAGCTCGGGACTAGCGGGGGTCACAGATACGCAGTATTTT.

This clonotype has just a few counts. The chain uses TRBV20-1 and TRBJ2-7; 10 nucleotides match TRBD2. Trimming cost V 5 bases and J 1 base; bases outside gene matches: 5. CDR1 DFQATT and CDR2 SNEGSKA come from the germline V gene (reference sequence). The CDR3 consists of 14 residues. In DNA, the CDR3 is TGCAGTGCTGGACCGGGACTAGCGTCCTACGAGCAGTACTTC. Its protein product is CSAGPGLASYEQYF.

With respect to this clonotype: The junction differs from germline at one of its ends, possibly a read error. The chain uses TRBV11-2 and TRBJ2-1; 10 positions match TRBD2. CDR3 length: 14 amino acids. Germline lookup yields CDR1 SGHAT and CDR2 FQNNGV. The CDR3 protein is CASSQTSGYTEQFF. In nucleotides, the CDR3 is TGTGCCAGCAGCCAGACTAGCGGGTACACTGAGCAGTTCTTC.

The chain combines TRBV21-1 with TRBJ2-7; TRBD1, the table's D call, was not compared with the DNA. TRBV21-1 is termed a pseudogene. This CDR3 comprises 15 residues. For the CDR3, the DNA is TGTGCCAGCAGCTACCTCGGGACAGGGCCGTACGAGCAGTACTTC. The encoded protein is CASSYLGTGPYEQYF.

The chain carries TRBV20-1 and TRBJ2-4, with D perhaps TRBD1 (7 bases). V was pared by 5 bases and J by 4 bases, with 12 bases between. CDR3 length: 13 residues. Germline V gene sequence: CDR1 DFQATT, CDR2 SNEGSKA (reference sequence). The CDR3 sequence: CSAGGTVKNIQYF. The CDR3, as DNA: TGCAGTGCTGGCGGGACAGTTAAAAACATTCAGTACTTC.

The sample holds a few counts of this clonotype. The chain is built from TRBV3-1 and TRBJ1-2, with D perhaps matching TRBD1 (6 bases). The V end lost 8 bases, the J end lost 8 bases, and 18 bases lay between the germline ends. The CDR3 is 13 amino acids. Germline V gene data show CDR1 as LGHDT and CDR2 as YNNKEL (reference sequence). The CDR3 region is CASLHRGGHGYTF. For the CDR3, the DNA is TGTGCCAGCCTACATCGCGGGGGACACGGCTACACCTTC.